This TCR beta chain originates from a study of cytomegalovirus exposure and HLA in healthy donors. CDR1 is SGHRS, CDR2 YFSETQ, per germline. The CDR3 contains 16 residues. V was clipped by 0 bases and J by 5 bases, with 17 bases between them. Primers for the PCR totalled 60 Vbeta and 13 Jbeta. The data were produced by immunoSEQ multiplex PCR, yet TCRdb's version contains in-frame clones alone and is incomplete. In the table there are 200,000 or so clones, 75% to 85% of which are singletons. The specimen sequenced was PBMCs. This TCR came from a male donor in good health and CMV-seropositive. The chain has TRBV5-1 and TRBJ2-5, with D possibly being TRBD1 (7 bases). This CDR3 is CASSLGSDRDFETQYF. DNA for the CDR3: TGCGCCAGCAGCTTGGGAAGTGACAGGGACTTTGAGACCCAGTACTTC.